What follows is one TCR beta chain and its context. The data derive from a study of blood T cell repertoires in COVID-19. On the study more broadly: Spain, Italy and the United States supplied samples that represented acute and convalescent COVID-19.

In the original analysis: Researchers report that nucleated cell counts were estimated from reference gene primer amplification. Assay used: immunoSEQ multiplex PCR; TCRdb lists only in-frame clones, some missing. That table is the source of V, J and clone size, and D and trimming were worked out from the DNA. The table records about 240,000 clones, approximately 84% of them present only once. Recruitment covered about two dozen US areas and drew participants whose ages spanned 18 to 89 years. Categorization into cohorts depended on clinical history that participants reported. V was shortened by 5 bases and J by 3 bases, with 14 bases between the two germline ends. Per germline, CDR1 SGHVS and CDR2 FQNEAQ. This CDR3 contains 15 residues.

The sequence came from a woman between 40 and 50 years old with acute COVID-19. The rearrangement links TRBV7-8 to TRBJ1-5, with a possible D match to TRBD1 (5 bases). The material sequenced was PBMCs or T cells enriched from blood (not recorded which). CDR3 DNA: TGTGCCAGCAGCCCGAGTAGGGGTTACAATCAGCCCCAGCATTTT. Translating it yields CASSPSRGYNQPQHF.